These T cell receptor beta chains were read from a single sample in a study of CD8 T cells in ankylosing spondylitis. TCRdb reprocessed the 5' RACE reads via MiXCR and lists one record per CDR3 protein. The table lists around 100,000 distinct CDR3 sequences, approximately 25% of them singletons. Sample: synovial fluid, either unsorted or a sorted T cell fraction (not recorded which). The receptor set was obtained from a male donor with ankylosing spondylitis. Both conserved end residues are part of each CDR3. D genes are given only for firm matches. A clone size is listed for some rows: how often the clone was seen (once, few, many), or a class if it is expanded.

V gene	J gene	D gene	clone size	CDR3 DNA	CDR3 protein
TRBV12-3/TRBV12-4	TRBJ1-1	TRBD1	-	TGTGCCAGCAGTGCCGGGACAGTCCTTACTGAAGCTTTCTTT	CASSAGTVLTEAFF
TRBV30	TRBJ2-3	TRBD2	-	TGTGCCTGGAGCTACGGTCTAGCGGGGGCTTTAGCGCAGTATTTT	CAWSYGLAGALAQYF
TRBV6-1	TRBJ2-2	TRBD1	-	TGTGCCAGCAGCCCGGGACAGGTGACCGGGGAGCTGTTTTTT	CASSPGQVTGELFF
TRBV10-1	TRBJ2-7	TRBD1	-	TGCGCCAGCGGACAGGGCACCTACGAGCAGTACTTC	CASGQGTYEQYF
TRBV9	TRBJ1-2	TRBD1	-	TGTGCCAGCAGCGTCGCCGCCTCCGGGACAGGGCCCTACACCTTC	CASSVAASGTGPYTF
TRBV24-1	TRBJ2-3	-	few	TGTGCCACCAGTGATGCCTCTAGGTCCCGGGGTCGGGGAGATACGCAGTATTTT	CATSDASRSRGRGDTQYF
TRBV24-1	TRBJ1-2	-	few	TGTGCCACCAGTGATTTTTCAGGGAGCGGCTACACCTTC	CATSDFSGSGYTF
TRBV11-3	TRBJ1-4	-	-	TGTGCCAGCAGCTTAGATGGGCAGGGAAAACTGTTTTTT	CASSLDGQGKLFF
TRBV20-1	TRBJ2-5	-	-	TGCAGTGCTATTCTGGGCCCTGGCACGGCCCAGTACTTC	CSAILGPGTAQYF
TRBV12-3/TRBV12-4	TRBJ2-3	-	few	TGTGCCAGCAGTTTTTCAGAAGGGGGGGAGTCAGATACGCAGTATTTT	CASSFSEGGESDTQYF
TRBV7-7	TRBJ2-2	-	-	TGTGCCAGCAGCCCGTCTTCCACCGGGGAGCTGTTTTTT	CASSPSSTGELFF
TRBV12-3/TRBV12-4	TRBJ1-5	-	-	TGTGCCAGCAGTTTAGGGGGGGCGCGAAATCAGCCCCAGCATTTT	CASSLGGARNQPQHF
TRBV19	TRBJ2-1	TRBD2	-	TGTGCCAGTAGTATAGTAGCAGCGGGGACTGAGCAGTTCTTC	CASSIVAAGTEQFF
TRBV20-1	TRBJ1-2	-	-	TGCAGTGCTAGAGTCGGGGGCTTTGGCTACACCTTC	CSARVGGFGYTF
TRBV12-3/TRBV12-4	TRBJ2-2	-	-	TGTGCCAGCAGTCCCCGGGCCCTCTTTATTAACACCGGGGAGCTGTTTTTT	CASSPRALFINTGELFF
TRBV11-2	TRBJ2-1	-	-	TGTGCCAGCAACCCCCGGACTCTGTTCTATGAGCAGTTCTTC	CASNPRTLFYEQFF
TRBV6-1	TRBJ1-6	-	-	TGTGCCAGCAGTGGGGTCAGGGGATATAATTCACCCCTCCACTTT	CASSGVRGYNSPLHF
TRBV7-2	TRBJ2-7	-	-	TGTGCCAGCAGCAGATCCTACGAGCAGTACTTC	CASSRSYEQYF
TRBV29-1	TRBJ2-3	-	many	TGCAGTGCCGCCCGGGTGGCAGATACGCAGTATTTT	CSAARVADTQYF
TRBV14	TRBJ2-7	TRBD2	-	TGTGCCAGCAGCCAAGAGCTAGCGGGTATGCAGTACTTC	CASSQELAGMQYF
TRBV4-1	TRBJ2-5	-	many	TGCGCCAGCAGCCTCAGAGAGGGCGCAGGTCAAGAGACCCAGTACTTC	CASSLREGAGQETQYF
TRBV29-1	TRBJ2-5	-	many	TGCAGCGGGGCGACTAACCTACAAGAGACCCAGTACTTC	CSGATNLQETQYF
TRBV20-1	TRBJ1-6	-	-	TGCAGTGCTAGTCAGGGGAATTCACCCCTCCACTTT	CSASQGNSPLHF
TRBV6-1	TRBJ2-7	TRBD1	-	TGTGCCAGCTTACCGACAGGGGCCCCCTACGAGCAGTACTTC	CASLPTGAPYEQYF
TRBV11-2	TRBJ2-1	TRBD1	-	TGTGCCAGCAGAATGACAGGGTCCTACAATGAGCAGTTCTTC	CASRMTGSYNEQFF
TRBV27	TRBJ1-1	TRBD1	-	TGTGCCAGCAGGGACTACAGGGGAAAGAACACTGAAGCTTTCTTT	CASRDYRGKNTEAFF
TRBV27	TRBJ2-7	TRBD1	many	TGTGCCAGCAGTAACCCGGGACAGGGGATAGCGGGACGCCCCTACGAGCAGTACTTC	CASSNPGQGIAGRPYEQYF
TRBV6-5	TRBJ1-5	TRBD1	few	TGTGCCAGCAGTTACGGTGGACAGGGTCAAAATCAGCCCCAGCATTTT	CASSYGGQGQNQPQHF
TRBV15	TRBJ2-2	TRBD2	many	TGTGCCACCAGCAGAGAACTTAGCGGGTACACCGGGGAGCTGTTTTTT	CATSRELSGYTGELFF
TRBV5-1	TRBJ2-3	-	few	TGCGCCAGCAGCCCCCAGACGGACAGCCCAGATACGCAGTATTTT	CASSPQTDSPDTQYF
TRBV20-1	TRBJ2-7	-	-	TGCAGTGCGCGCCGGGACTTCTCCTACGAGCAGTACTTC	CSARRDFSYEQYF
TRBV5-5	TRBJ2-6	-	-	TGTGCCAGCAGCCGGGCGGCTGGGGCCAACGTCCTGACTTTC	CASSRAAGANVLTF
TRBV4-2	TRBJ2-1	TRBD2	few	TGTGCCAGCGCCTGGACTAGCGGTTACAATGAGCAGTTCTTC	CASAWTSGYNEQFF
TRBV28	TRBJ2-2	TRBD1	few	TGTGCCAGCAGTTTAAGGACAGGGACCGGGGAGCTGTTTTTT	CASSLRTGTGELFF
TRBV20-1	TRBJ2-1	TRBD1	-	TGCAGTGCTAGGTCCCCGACAGGGAATGTGGATGAGCAGTTCTTC	CSARSPTGNVDEQFF
TRBV10-3	TRBJ2-7	-	many	TGTGCGGCCCCGGGATCTGAGCAGTACTTC	CAAPGSEQYF
TRBV5-4	TRBJ2-5	-	few	TGTGCCAGCAGCTTGAAGAACGCTGAGACCCAGTACTTC	CASSLKNAETQYF
TRBV5-1	TRBJ1-1	-	many	TGTGCCAGCAGCTTACAGGGGAACACTGAAGCTTTCTTT	CASSLQGNTEAFF
TRBV5-1	TRBJ1-1	-	few	TGCGCCAGCAGCCCGTTTTTCGGGAACACTGAAGCTTTCTTT	CASSPFFGNTEAFF